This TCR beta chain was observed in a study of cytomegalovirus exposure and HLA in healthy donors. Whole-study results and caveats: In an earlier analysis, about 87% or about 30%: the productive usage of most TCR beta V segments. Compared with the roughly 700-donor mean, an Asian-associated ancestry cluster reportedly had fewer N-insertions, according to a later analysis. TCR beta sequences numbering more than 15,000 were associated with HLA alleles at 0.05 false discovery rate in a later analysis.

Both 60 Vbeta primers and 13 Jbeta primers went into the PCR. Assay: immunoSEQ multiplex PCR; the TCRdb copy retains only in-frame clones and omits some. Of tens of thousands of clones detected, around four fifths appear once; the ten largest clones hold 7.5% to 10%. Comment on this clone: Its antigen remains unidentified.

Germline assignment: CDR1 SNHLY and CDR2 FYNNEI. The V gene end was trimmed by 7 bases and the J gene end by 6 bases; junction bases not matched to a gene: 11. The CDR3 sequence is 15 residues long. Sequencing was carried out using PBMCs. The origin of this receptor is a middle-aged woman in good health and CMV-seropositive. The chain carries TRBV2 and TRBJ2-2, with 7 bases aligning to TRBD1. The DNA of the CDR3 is TGTGCCAGCAAGTCAGAAACAGGGGCCGCCGGGGAGCTGTTTTTT. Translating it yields CASKSETGAAGELFF.